A selection of T cell receptor beta chains follows, all from one sample in a study of human T cells and chemical hapten exposure. TCRdb independently ran MiXCR on the RACE reads; one entry per CDR3 protein. Here the sample spans some 350,000 distinct CDR3 sequences, about 6% being singletons. The sample here was whole blood, taken in connection with sensitization to the hapten diphenylcyclopropenone (DPC). The receptors stem from a woman between 18 and 30 years old with alopecia areata. Some clones in this sample may be carry-over from other donors' samples. CDR3s include the opening cysteine and the closing phenylalanine or tryptophan. D genes are given only for firm matches. Clone size is given for some rows only: seen once, a few or many times, or a class if the clone is expanded.

D	size	V	J	DNA	CDR3
TRBD2	few	TRBV6-6	TRBJ2-7	TGTGCCAGCAGTTCCGCCCTGGGGGTTAGCGGGGGTTACGAGCAGTACTTC	CASSSALGVSGGYEQYF
TRBD1	.	TRBV11-2	TRBJ2-1	TGTGCCAGCCAACGCGACAGGGGCTCCTACAATGAGCAGTTCTTC	CASQRDRGSYNEQFF
.	many	TRBV20-1	TRBJ1-2	TGCAGTGCTAGAGATAGCACAGGCTATGGCTACACCTTC	CSARDSTGYGYTF
.	few	TRBV4-3	TRBJ1-1	TGCGCCAGCAGCCAAGTAGGGTGGACTGAAGCTTTCTTT	CASSQVGWTEAFF
.	few	TRBV7-9	TRBJ2-7	TGTGCCAGCAGCTTAGAGGGATATGGGCAGTACTTC	CASSLEGYGQYF
.	many	TRBV6-5	TRBJ1-2	TGTGCCAGCAGTCAGGGAGCGGCTAGTGGCTACACCTTC	CASSQGAASGYTF
.	many	TRBV6-2/TRBV6-3	TRBJ1-1	TGTGCCAGCAGTCCTCGGGACGGCTCTGAAGCTTTCTTT	CASSPRDGSEAFF
TRBD1	few	TRBV19	TRBJ2-7	TGTGCCAGTAGTCCCGGACAGGAACTCTCCTACGAGCAGTACTTC	CASSPGQELSYEQYF
TRBD1	many	TRBV7-9	TRBJ1-5	TGTGCCAGCAGCTTAACGACAGGCGGGACAGCTAACAATCAGCCCCAGCATTTT	CASSLTTGGTANNQPQHF
.	.	TRBV24-1	TRBJ1-1	TGTGCCACCAGTGATGGTGGAGGAACTGAAGCTTTCTTT	CATSDGGGTEAFF
.	many	TRBV6-5	TRBJ1-2	TGTGCCAGCTCAACCCGGGGAACCTATGGCTACACCTTC	CASSTRGTYGYTF
.	many	TRBV5-1	TRBJ2-5	TGCGCCAGCAGCATGGGAATGGAGACCCAGTACTTC	CASSMGMETQYF
TRBD1	.	TRBV12-5	TRBJ1-1	TGTGCCAGTATAAATCGGGACAGTGAAGCTTTCTTT	CASINRDSEAFF
.	few	TRBV10-3	TRBJ1-5	TGTGCCATCAGGGAGCATAGCAATCAGCCCCAGCATTTT	CAIREHSNQPQHF
.	few	TRBV2	TRBJ2-5	TGTGCCAGCAGTGAAGTAGAAGAGACCCAGTACTTC	CASSEVEETQYF
.	.	TRBV27	TRBJ1-6	TGTGCCAGCAGTTTATCAGGGGTAGGTTCACCCCTCCACTTT	CASSLSGVGSPLHF
TRBD1	few	TRBV5-1	TRBJ1-1	TGCGCCAGCAGCCCACGTCCCGGGACAGGGGTGAACACTGAAGCTTTCTTT	CASSPRPGTGVNTEAFF
.	few	TRBV10-3	TRBJ1-1	TGTGCCATCAGTGCGCTTCAATCGAACACTGAAGCTTTCTTT	CAISALQSNTEAFF
.	.	TRBV20-1	TRBJ2-7	TGCAGTGCCGGGGACACCACCTACGAGCAGTACTTC	CSAGDTTYEQYF
.	many	TRBV2	TRBJ1-4	TGTGCCAGCAGTGGACGGAGAACAACTAATGAAAAACTGTTTTTT	CASSGRRTTNEKLFF
.	many	TRBV18	TRBJ2-2	TGTGCCAGCTCACCACCGAACACCGGGGAGCTGTTTTTT	CASSPPNTGELFF
TRBD1	few	TRBV4-1	TRBJ2-7	TGCGCCAGCAGCCAGTCACCGGGACAGCCCTACGAGCAGTACTTC	CASSQSPGQPYEQYF
.	.	TRBV4-2	TRBJ1-6	TGTGCCAGCAGCCGTGTCGACTCGAGCTCCTATAATTCACCCCTCCACTTT	CASSRVDSSSYNSPLHF
.	many	TRBV7-6	TRBJ1-3	TGTGCCAGCAGCTTACCCGGCCACTCTGGAAACACCATATATTTT	CASSLPGHSGNTIYF
TRBD1	few	TRBV20-1	TRBJ2-1	TGCAGTGCTAGAGGACAGGGTTATGAGCAGTTCTTC	CSARGQGYEQFF
.	few	TRBV10-3	TRBJ2-1	TGTGCCATCAGTGCGAGGCCGGATAATGAGCAGTTCTTC	CAISARPDNEQFF